This T cell receptor (beta chain) was profiled in a study of patients with pleural tuberculosis. Using its own MiXCR run on the reads, TCRdb lists one record per CDR3 protein. The sample has about 50,000 distinct CDR3 sequences, 7.3% seen once. This clonotype was observed many times. This TCR was recovered from a human donor with pleural tuberculosis.

DNA for the CDR3: TGCGCCAGCAGCTTGGGACAAAAGGATGAAAACACCATATATTTT. It codes for CASSLGQKDENTIYF. The chain employs TRBV5-1 and TRBJ1-3; no clear D gene. This CDR3 comprises 15 residues. Trimming removed 0 bases at V and 6 bases at J, with 13 bases between. Per germline, CDR1 SGHRS and CDR2 YFSETQ.